This T cell receptor (beta chain) was found in a study of cytomegalovirus exposure and HLA in healthy donors. Whole-study findings and limits: An ancestry cluster, one associated with Asian ancestry, reportedly showed fewer N-insertions than the approximately 650-donor mean in a later analysis.

This clone is a singleton in its sample. Its target is not known. This CDR3 is built from 15 residues. Germline CDR1 is MNHNS and CDR2 is SASEGT. J was trimmed by 1 base and V by 6 bases; bases with no gene match: 7. It was with 60 Vbeta and 13 Jbeta primers that the PCR ran. Libraries were prepared by immunoSEQ multiplex PCR; TCRdb keeps only in-frame clonotypes and omits some of them. The table has about 210,000 clones, about 75% seen once. Input material: PBMCs. This clonotype originated in a male donor in good health and CMV-seronegative. The rearrangement uses TRBV6-1 and TRBJ2-5; TRBD1 aligns across 8 bases. The CDR3 DNA is TGTGCCAGCAGCGAGACACAGGGGGTCCAAGAGACCCAGTACTTC. Translated: CASSETQGVQETQYF.